These 22 T cell receptor beta chains were sequenced from one sample in a study of CD8+CD57+ T cells in acquired aplastic anemia. Both TCR beta VDJ combination and CDR3 sequence profiling were carried out. Genomic DNA was the template for this profiling. In TCRdb, the reads were re-called with MiXCR into one record per CDR3 protein. Found here are around 150,000 distinct CDR3 sequences, about 48% of them singletons; the top ten hold 30% to 40%. The authors sequenced patients whose flow cytometry had shown CD8+CD57+ cell expansion. Sequencing input: sorted CD4+, CD8+, or CD8+CD57+ T cells (not recorded which) from PBMCs. Receptor source: a human donor with aplastic anemia.

V and J are TRBV19 and TRBJ1-3; D perhaps matches TRBD1 (5 bases). The germline V and J ends were trimmed by 6 bases and 8 bases, with 11 bases remaining between them. Germline-derived CDR1 and CDR2 are LNHDA and SQIVND (reference sequence). The CDR3 contains 12 residues. The CDR3 coding sequence is TGTGCCAGTAGGGCAGGGTCGGACACCATATATTTT. Translated: CASRAGSDTIYF.

Notes on this clonotype: This may come from a read error, since a much larger clone is one base off. This chain links TRBV30 with TRBJ2-7; the match to TRBD2 covers 7 bases. The CDR3 runs to 13 residues. Looked up from germline, CDR1 is GTSNPN and CDR2 is SVGIG (reference sequence). The CDR3 loop reads CAWSVGGSYEQHF. The CDR3 DNA reads as TGTGCCTGGAGTGTCGGCGGGAGCTACGAGCAGCACTTC.

V gene TRBV2 combines with J gene TRBJ1-2, with D possibly being TRBD1 (6 bases). CDR3 length: 14 amino acids. Germline CDR1 and CDR2: SNHLY and FYNNEI. V was cut by 6 bases and J by 2 bases, with 13 bases left in between. Here the CDR3 reads CASRAAGENYGYTF. The DNA for the CDR3 is TGTGCCAGCAGGGCAGCAGGGGAGAACTATGGCTACACCTTC. The full variable domain, rest sourced from reference TRBV2 and TRBJ1-2, is EPEVTQTPSHQVTQMGQEVILRCVPISNHLYFYWYRQILGQKVEFLVSFYNNEISEKSEIFDDQFSVERPDGSNFTLKIRSTKLEDSAMYFCASRAAGENYGYTFGSGTRLTVV.

This clonotype was recorded many times. This sequence joins TRBV6-1 and TRBJ2-3; D remains unclear. The CDR3 extends over 16 amino acids. CDR1 is MNHNS and CDR2 is SASEGT in the germline V gene. V was pared by 8 bases and J by 1 base, with 19 bases between. Written as DNA, the CDR3 is TGTGCCAGCCTTTCTAACAGCAGAGGTGGCACAGATACGCAGTATTTT. Encoded protein: CASLSNSRGGTDTQYF.

This clonotype has a count of ten or more. V and J are TRBV12-3 or TRBV12-4 and TRBJ1-5; D is perhaps TRBD1 (6 bases). Trimming took off 2 bases at V and 5 bases at J, with 7 bases between the two ends. The CDR3 covers 13 residues. The CDR3 DNA reads as TGTGCCAGCAGTTTATCAGGGGATCAGCCCCAGCATTTT. As protein: CASSLSGDQPQHF.

There are many counts of this clonotype. J is TRBJ2-3 and V is TRBV25-1, with unresolved D. The CDR3 loop spans 13 amino acids. Germline CDR1 and CDR2: MGHDK and SYGVNS. Trimming removed 4 bases at V and 4 bases at J, with 9 bases between. CDR3 protein: CASSVGLADTQYF. The DNA for the CDR3 is TGTGCCAGCAGTGTAGGGTTGGCAGATACGCAGTATTTT.

The chain links TRBV2 to TRBJ2-6; 7 nucleotides line up with TRBD1. V trimming: 5 bases; J trimming: 1 base; junction bases outside the gene matches: 5. The CDR3 extends over 16 amino acids. Germline values: CDR1 SNHLY, CDR2 FYNNEI. CDR3 bases: TGTGCCAGCAGTCCGACAGGGCAATCTGGGGCCAACGTCCTGACTTTC. It codes for CASSPTGQSGANVLTF.

The chain links TRBV9 to TRBJ1-1; 7 nucleotides agree with TRBD1. Per the germline V gene, CDR1 is SGDLS and CDR2 is YYNGEE. This CDR3 contains 15 residues. With V trimmed by 0 bases and J by 5 bases, 7 bases remained unmatched. The CDR3 loop is CASSVGQGEGTEAFF. In DNA, the CDR3 is TGTGCCAGCAGCGTAGGACAGGGAGAGGGGACTGAAGCTTTCTTT.

This clonotype was picked up many times. The chain uses TRBV6-6 and TRBJ1-1; D is uncertain. CDR3 length equals 12 residues. Germline V gene sequence: CDR1 MNHNY, CDR2 SVGAGI (reference sequence). Trimming left V 8 bases short and J 5 bases short, with 12 bases between. The CDR3 spells CASSWDRTEAFF. The CDR3 region has the DNA TGTGCCAGCTCTTGGGATCGAACTGAAGCTTTCTTT.

The CDR3 spells CSARRTGSYEQYF. The CDR3 DNA sequence: TGCAGTGCTAGAAGGACAGGGTCCTACGAGCAGTACTTC. V is TRBV20-1 and J is TRBJ2-7; the match to TRBD1 covers 8 bases. Germline values: CDR1 DFQATT, CDR2 SNEGSKA (reference sequence). The junction had 1 base not matched to a gene; V was cut back by 2 bases and J by 1 base. This CDR3 contains 13 residues.

The V gene is TRBV7-2, the J gene TRBJ1-1, with D uncertain. V lost 6 bases, J lost 5 bases, and 13 bases lay in between. The length of the CDR3 is 13 residues. The V gene's germline CDR1 is SGHTA and CDR2 FQGNSA. This CDR3 is CASRLVGSTEAFF. DNA of the CDR3: TGTGCCAGCAGATTGGTCGGGAGTACTGAAGCTTTCTTT.

This clonotype was counted ten times or more. The chain couples TRBV24-1 to TRBJ2-3; the match to TRBD1 covers 8 bases. The CDR3 covers 13 residues. The trim removed 7 bases at V and 4 bases at J, leaving 3 bases unmatched. The germline CDR1 and CDR2 sequences are KGHDR and SFDVKD. CDR3 bases: TGTGCCACCAGGCAGGGGGCATCAGATACGCAGTATTTT. It yields the protein CATRQGASDTQYF.

This clonotype was recorded at least ten times. CDR3 in amino acids: CAIGGNRGEAGELFF. The CDR3 DNA is TGTGCCATCGGGGGCAACAGGGGTGAAGCCGGGGAGCTGTTTTTT. The J gene is TRBJ2-2, the V gene TRBV10-3; TRBD1 aligns across 7 bases. The CDR3 contains 15 residues. CDR1 is ENHRY, CDR2 SYGVKD, per germline. The V gene end was trimmed by 8 bases and the J gene end by 6 bases; junction bases not matched to a gene: 12.

The table lists this clonotype with a few counts. The chain employs TRBV12-3 or TRBV12-4 and TRBJ2-2, with 12 bases aligning to TRBD2. V gave up 6 bases and J gave up 4 bases; unmatched junction bases: 6. There are 16 residues in the CDR3. The CDR3, as DNA: TGTGCCAGCAGCCCTCTAGCGGGAGGGCTCACCGGGGAGCTGTTTTTT. Translating gives CASSPLAGGLTGELFF.

Of note for this clonotype: A read error may produce the germline difference seen at one junction end. CDR3: CASSEGTTNTEAVF. The CDR3 coding sequence is TGTGCCAGCAGTGAGGGAACGACGAACACTGAAGCGGTCTTT. The chain recombines TRBV2 with TRBJ1-1; D call uncertain. CDR1 SNHLY and CDR2 FYNNEI come from the germline V gene. This CDR3 spans 14 amino acids. The full variable domain, completed using reference TRBV2 and TRBJ1-1, is EPEVTQTPSHQVTQMGQEVILRCVPISNHLYFYWYRQILGQKVEFLVSFYNNEISEKSEIFDDQFSVERPDGSNFTLKIRSTKLEDSAMYFCASSEGTTNTEAVFGQGTRLTVV.

This clonotype was seen just once. CDR3 coding DNA: TGTGCCAGCAAGGCGGGGTTCTCCTACGAGCAGTACTTC. This gives the protein CASKAGFSYEQYF. This chain links TRBV24-1 with TRBJ2-7, with a weak D call TRBD2 (6 bases). This CDR3 has 13 residues. Germline CDR1 KGHDR, CDR2 SFDVKD. V lost 11 bases and J 0 bases, leaving 13 bases between the germline ends.

This chain links TRBV20-1 with TRBJ2-5; TRBD2 might be the D (7 bases). The CDR3 consists of 13 residues. Deletions cut 6 bases from V and 5 bases from J, with 16 bases between. Looked up from germline, CDR1 is DFQATT and CDR2 is SNEGSKA (reference sequence). Written as DNA, the CDR3 is TGCAGTGCCGATCGGGGGGCTGGGGAGACCCAGTACTTC. Encoded protein: CSADRGAGETQYF.

A word on this clonotype: A read error may explain this, as a much larger clone is one base away. The chain recombines TRBV11-3 with TRBJ1-4; a weak D match, TRBD1 (6 bases). V lost 4 bases, J lost 6 bases, and 12 bases lay in between. The CDR3 is 14 amino acids. Germline CDR1 reads SGHNT; CDR2 reads YENEEA. The CDR3 reads CASSSTGPHEKLFF. The CDR3 bases are TGTGCCAGCAGCTCAACAGGGCCTCATGAAAAACTGTTTTTT.

Of note for this clonotype: This CDR3 fails to terminate in the conserved phenylalanine or tryptophan, so it likely reflects a read error. The chain couples TRBV27 to TRBJ2-5; D is uncertain. Trimming cost V 8 bases and J 5 bases, with 12 bases left between them. Germline V gene sequence: CDR1 MNHEY, CDR2 SMNVEV (reference sequence). This CDR3 has 12 residues. The CDR3: CASGLPHETQYL. In DNA form, the CDR3 reads TGTGCCAGCGGGTTGCCTCATGAGACCCAGTACCTC.

For this clonotype: Relative to the germline gene, one junction end is altered; a read error may explain this. This chain links TRBV20-1 with TRBJ2-7; the match to TRBD2 covers 10 bases. This CDR3 region has 13 residues. Germline CDR1 reads DFQATT; CDR2 reads SNEGSKA (reference sequence). The CDR3 sequence is CSARPSGRGEQQF. In nucleotides, the CDR3 is TGCAGTGCTAGACCCAGCGGGAGGGGCGAGCAGCAATTC.

The V call is TRBV11-1, the J call TRBJ1-6; D perhaps matches TRBD1 (5 bases). In germline, CDR1 is SGHAT, CDR2 FQDESV (reference sequence). The CDR3 length is 16 residues. V lost 4 bases, J lost 7 bases, and 17 bases lay in between. The CDR3 region is CASSWTGQGRNSPLHF. As DNA, the CDR3 is TGTGCCAGCAGCTGGACTGGTCAGGGTAGGAATTCACCCCTCCACTTT.

This clonotype was seen ten or more times. The chain recombines TRBV20-1 with TRBJ1-2; 8 bases agree with TRBD1. The germline CDR1 and CDR2 sequences are DFQATT and SNEGSKA (reference sequence). V lost 3 bases to trimming and J lost 1 base; unmatched junction nucleotides: 4. The CDR3 totals 14 residues. The CDR3 DNA sequence: TGCAGTGCTAGTCGACAGGGGATTAACTATGGCTACACCTTC. Protein sequence: CSASRQGINYGYTF.